The present TCR beta chain was sequenced within a study of T cells after posttransplantation cyclophosphamide. This clone was detected a few times. Some clones are missing from TCRdb's copy, which holds only in-frame ones; the method was immunoSEQ multiplex PCR. The sample contains under 20,000 clones, over 80% of which appear only once. The CDR3 is 19 residues long. Germline V lookup: CDR1 SGDLS, CDR2 YYNGEE. V was cut by 2 bases and J by 6 bases, with 29 bases left in between. The receptor comes from a man under 40 in good health and a related stem cell transplant donor. The V gene is TRBV9, the J gene TRBJ1-2; D remains ambiguous. The sample comprised memory CD4+ T cells sorted from blood. This chain's CDR3 is CASSVFGVTFTNPADGYTF. CDR3 sequence (DNA): TGTGCCAGCAGCGTTTTCGGGGTTACTTTTACAAACCCAGCTGATGGCTACACCTTC.